The clone carrying this TCR beta chain was detected only a few times. The data are from a study of blood T cells in healthy people across ages. Trimming took 0 bases from V and 8 from J; bases not matched to a gene: 6. Per the germline V gene, CDR1 is MNHEY and CDR2 is SVGEGT. The CDR3 has 16 amino acids. With a J-beta primer mix and a sample-barcoded 5' primer, a second PCR ran 7 to 11 cycles. In TCRdb, the 5' RACE reads were re-called with MiXCR into one record per CDR3 protein. The repertoire holds hundreds of thousands of distinct CDR3 sequences, with roughly 64% as singletons. Sequences were obtained from blood. The chain employs TRBV6-2 or TRBV6-3 and TRBJ2-1; 11 bases align to TRBD2. The sequence came from a man aged 25 to 45 in good health. CDR3 amino acids: CASSYSTSGILDEQFF. The DNA of the CDR3 is TGTGCCAGCAGTTACTCGACTAGCGGGATCTTGGATGAGCAGTTCTTC.